One and the same sample provided the 21 T cell receptor beta chains below, sequenced in a study of shared clonotypes between healthy human individuals. Using immunoSEQ multiplex PCR, the repertoire was profiled, and TCRdb retains in-frame clones only, with some absent. The sample shows some 1,100,000 clones, 75% to 80% of them seen only once. What was sequenced was memory CD4+ T cells from PBMCs. The sample's subset: CD45RA-negative fraction. These TCRs come from a man younger than 35 in good health. Some clones in this sample may be carry-over from other donors' samples.

The chain carries TRBV2 and TRBJ2-7; D is ambiguous. CDR3 length: 12 amino acids. Germline assignment: CDR1 SNHLY and CDR2 FYNNEI. V lost 7 bases to trimming and J lost 5 bases, with 12 bases between them. CDR3: CASKTMGNEQYF. The CDR3 bases are TGTGCCAGCAAAACCATGGGGAACGAGCAGTACTTC. Full variable domain (missing parts from reference TRBV2 and TRBJ2-7): EPEVTQTPSHQVTQMGQEVILRCVPISNHLYFYWYRQILGQKVEFLVSFYNNEISEKSEIFDDQFSVERPDGSNFTLKIRSTKLEDSAMYFCASKTMGNEQYFGPGTRLTVT.

The V call is TRBV7-9, the J call TRBJ1-1; D remains ambiguous. The CDR3 has 13 amino acids. Germline values: CDR1 SEHNR, CDR2 FQNEAQ (reference sequence). Trimming took off 2 bases at V and 7 bases at J, with 11 bases between the two ends. The CDR3 loop is CASSLSRLSEAFF. Written as DNA, the CDR3 is TGTGCCAGCAGCTTAAGTCGGCTGAGTGAAGCTTTCTTT.

This rearrangement joins TRBV5-1 to TRBJ2-1; 7 positions match TRBD1. CDR1 and CDR2 (germline): SGHRS, YFSETQ. The trim removed 4 bases at V and 6 bases at J, leaving 7 bases unmatched. This CDR3 comprises 14 residues. The CDR3 here is CASSLDRAGNEQFF. For the CDR3, the DNA is TGCGCCAGCAGCCTAGACAGGGCAGGCAATGAGCAGTTCTTC.

The chain employs TRBV14 and TRBJ1-1; 7 bases fit TRBD1. Germline CDR1 and CDR2: SGHDN and FVKESK. This CDR3 has 15 residues. V shed 4 bases and J 0 bases; nucleotides not matched to a gene: 5. CDR3 region: CASSRSGTVNTEAFF. CDR3 DNA: TGTGCCAGCAGCCGCTCCGGGACAGTGAACACTGAAGCTTTCTTT.

The genes are TRBV18 and TRBJ2-3; no definite D call. This CDR3 comprises 14 residues. Deletions cut 2 bases from V and 2 bases from J, with 8 bases between. Germline values: CDR1 KGHSH, CDR2 LQKENI. The CDR3 protein is CASSPRHLTDTQYF. DNA of the CDR3: TGTGCCAGCTCACCAAGACATCTCACAGATACGCAGTATTTT.

This clone was seen only once. The V gene is TRBV7-2, the J gene TRBJ2-4, with D perhaps TRBD2 (6 bases). The CDR3 is 14 residues long. CDR1 SGHTA and CDR2 FQGNSA come from the germline V gene. Trimming cost V 5 bases and J 4 bases, with 12 bases left between them. CDR3 sequence reads: CASSLPGGKNIQYF. In nucleotides, the CDR3 is TGTGCCAGCAGCCTACCCGGGGGTAAAAACATTCAGTACTTC.

As concerns this clone: Given a far larger clone just one base away, this is likely a sequencing read error. The sample holds other DNA sequences that translate to the same CDR3. V gene TRBV5-6 combines with J gene TRBJ2-7; D may match TRBD1 or TRBD2 (5 bases each). Germline lookup yields CDR1 SGHDT and CDR2 YYEEEE. V lost 5 bases to trimming and J lost 5 bases, with 17 bases between them. The CDR3 totals 14 residues. CDR3 amino acids: CASSFPGGHDEQYF. As DNA, the CDR3 is TGTGCCAGCAGTTTTCCTGGGGGTCATGACGAGCAGTACTTC.

V usage is TRBV6-1 and J usage is TRBJ1-5; no clear D. The CDR3 is 13 amino acids. Trimming took 4 bases from V and 6 from J, leaving 10 bases between them. The germline gives CDR1 MNHNS, CDR2 SASEGT. CDR3 residues: CASSGAGIQPQHF. CDR3 coding DNA: TGTGCCAGCAGTGGTGCGGGGATTCAGCCCCAGCATTTT.

This sequence joins TRBV5-4 and TRBJ1-1; D remains unclear. The CDR3 has 16 amino acids. Trimming took off 4 bases at V and 2 bases at J, with 18 bases between the two ends. Germline assignment: CDR1 SGHNT and CDR2 YYREEE (reference sequence). The CDR3 region is CASSPLGVLRNTEAFF. CDR3 nucleotides: TGTGCCAGCAGCCCACTCGGGGTTCTGCGCAACACTGAAGCTTTCTTT.

As concerns this clone: Other DNA sequences in this sample translate to the same CDR3. This rearrangement joins TRBV30 to TRBJ2-5; D is undetermined. Germline CDR1 and CDR2: GTSNPN and SVGIG (reference sequence). The CDR3 is made up of 13 amino acids. V was cut by 2 bases and J by 1 base, with 8 bases left in between. CDR3 amino acids: CAWSSGSQETQYF. DNA of the CDR3: TGTGCCTGGAGTTCCGGGTCCCAAGAGACCCAGTACTTC.

This clone was counted a few times. The rearrangement uses TRBV11-2 and TRBJ1-1; D gene uncertain. Trimming pared 0 bases from V and 10 bases from J, leaving 12 bases between. This CDR3 is built from 13 residues. CDR1 and CDR2 from the germline V gene are SGHAT and FQNNGV. The CDR3 protein is CASSLELPSGAFF. CDR3 sequence (DNA): TGTGCCAGCAGCTTAGAACTCCCTTCAGGAGCTTTCTTT.

The rearrangement links TRBV5-5 to TRBJ1-2, with D hard to call. Germline V CDR1 and CDR2: SGHKS, YYEKEE (reference sequence). With 2 bases removed from V and 0 bases from J, the gap between germline ends came to 8 bases. CDR3 length: 14 residues. This CDR3 reads CASSLSPANYGYTF. The CDR3 DNA reads as TGTGCCAGCAGCTTATCTCCAGCTAACTATGGCTACACCTTC.

The chain uses TRBV7-2 and TRBJ1-2; D gene ambiguous. Trimming stripped 0 bases from V and 4 bases from J, with 9 bases between. This CDR3 spans 14 amino acids. Germline-derived CDR1 and CDR2 are SGHTA and FQGNSA. CDR3 coding DNA: TGTGCCAGCAGCTTAGCGGCGACGTTCTATGGCTACACCTTC. Translating gives CASSLAATFYGYTF.

The rearrangement joins TRBV4-3 to TRBJ2-3; 8 nucleotides line up with TRBD2. V dropped 1 base and J dropped 2; count of bases not matched to a gene: 8. The CDR3 is 17 residues long. Germline values: CDR1 LGHNA, CDR2 YSLEER. The CDR3 sequence: CASSQGPLAGHTDTQYF. The CDR3 nucleotides read TGCGCCAGCAGCCAAGGTCCCCTAGCGGGCCACACAGATACGCAGTATTTT.

The chain links TRBV28 to TRBJ2-7; a weak D match, TRBD1 (5 bases). The length of the CDR3 is 17 residues. V lost 5 bases to trimming and J lost 2 bases, with 22 bases between them. Germline CDR1 reads MDHEN; CDR2 reads SYDVKM. The DNA of the CDR3 is TGTGCCAGCAGTCTGTGGCAGGGTGTCAACTTAGCCTACGAGCAGTACTTC. This codes for CASSLWQGVNLAYEQYF.

This clone was counted between two and nine times. CDR3 sequence: CASTSASGDRYEQYF. The CDR3 DNA follows: TGTGCCAGCACCTCAGCGAGCGGGGACCGATACGAGCAGTACTTC. The rearrangement links TRBV28 to TRBJ2-7; 7 bases map to TRBD2. J gave up 4 bases and V 7 bases, and 13 bases lay outside the gene matches. CDR1 is MDHEN, CDR2 SYDVKM, per germline. The CDR3 totals 15 residues.

This clone was seen only a few times. No DNA is shown, since the ends of the CDR3 on it are uncertain; the CDR3 is the one TCRdb lists. This sequence joins TRBV28 and TRBJ2-5; the table's D call of TRBD2 was not tested on the DNA. Looked up from germline, CDR1 is MDHEN and CDR2 is SYDVKM. The CDR3 region is 12 residues in length, termini included. This chain's CDR3 is CASSSSGRTQYF.

This clone appeared once. The chain couples TRBV7-9 to TRBJ2-3; D ambiguous. From germline, CDR1 is SEHNR and CDR2 FQNEAQ (reference sequence). This CDR3 has 14 amino acids. Trimming took 5 bases from V and 0 from J, leaving 9 bases between them. This CDR3 reads CASSQTSSTDTQYF. The CDR3 DNA sequence: TGTGCCAGCAGCCAGACCTCTAGCACAGATACGCAGTATTTT. Based on the CDR3 plus reference TRBV7-9 and TRBJ2-3, the full variable domain is DTGVSQNPRHKITKRGQNVTFRCDPISEHNRLYWYRQTLGQGPEFLTYFQNEAQLEKSRLLSDRFSAERPKGSFSTLEIQRTEQGDSAMYLCASSQTSSTDTQYFGPGTRLTVL.

The chain recombines TRBV19 with TRBJ2-7; D gene ambiguous. Germline values: CDR1 LNHDA, CDR2 SQIVND (reference sequence). CDR3 size: 13 residues. Trimming removed 5 bases at V and 1 base at J, with 9 bases between. CDR3 coding DNA: TGTGCCAGTAGTCGGACGGTGTCCTACGAGCAGTACTTC. It yields the protein CASSRTVSYEQYF.

This clone occurred once. Other DNA sequences in the same sample also yield this CDR3. CDR3 loop: CASSPPGNTEAFF. CDR3 bases: TGTGCCAGCTCACCCCCCGGGAACACTGAAGCTTTCTTT. V is TRBV18 and J is TRBJ1-1; no clear D gene. Germline CDR1 is KGHSH and CDR2 is LQKENI. The length of the CDR3 is 13 residues. V shed 3 bases and J shed 1 base, with 6 bases lying between them.

V usage is TRBV28 and J usage is TRBJ2-7, with D perhaps given as TRBD1 or TRBD2 (5 bases each). Germline V lookup: CDR1 MDHEN, CDR2 SYDVKM. This CDR3 has 14 residues. V lost 7 bases to trimming and J lost 2 bases, with 15 bases between them. Here the CDR3 reads CASTERGPTYEQYF. The CDR3 nucleotides read TGTGCCAGCACCGAGAGGGGACCCACCTACGAGCAGTACTTC. Full variable domain (missing parts from reference TRBV28 and TRBJ2-7): DVKVTQSSRYLVKRTGEKVFLECVQDMDHENMFWYRQDPGLGLRLIYFSYDVKMKEKGDIPEGYSVSREKKERFSLILESASTNQTSMYLCASTERGPTYEQYFGPGTRLTVT.